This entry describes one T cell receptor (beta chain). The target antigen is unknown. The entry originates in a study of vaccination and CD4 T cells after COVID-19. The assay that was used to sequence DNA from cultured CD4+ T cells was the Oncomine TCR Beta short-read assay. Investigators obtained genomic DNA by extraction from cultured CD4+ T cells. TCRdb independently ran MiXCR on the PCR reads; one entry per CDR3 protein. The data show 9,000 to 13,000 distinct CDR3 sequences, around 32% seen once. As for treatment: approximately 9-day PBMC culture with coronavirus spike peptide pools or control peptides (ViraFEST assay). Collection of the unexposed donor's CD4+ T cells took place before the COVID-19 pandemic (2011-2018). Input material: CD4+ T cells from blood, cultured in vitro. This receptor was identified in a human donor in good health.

The CDR3 DNA reads TGTGCCAGCAGCCAAGATTTAGGGTTGACAGATACGCAGTATTTT. Translation: CASSQDLGLTDTQYF. The chain uses TRBV14 and TRBJ2-3; D gene ambiguous. This CDR3 contains 15 residues. V dropped 0 bases and J dropped 3 bases, with 10 bases sitting between them. Germline V lookup: CDR1 SGHDN, CDR2 FVKESK. Filled out from reference TRBV14 and TRBJ2-3, the complete variable domain reads EAGVTQFPSHSVIEKGQTVTLRCDPISGHDNLYWYRRVMGKEIKFLLHFVKESKQDESGMPNNRFLAERTGGTYSTLKVQPAELEDSGVYFCASSQDLGLTDTQYFGPGTRLTVL.